This T cell receptor (beta chain) was observed in a study of breast tumors, draining lymph nodes, adjacent tissues. V lost 0 bases and J lost 1; bases outside the gene matches: 11. Germline CDR1 and CDR2: DFQATT and SNEGSKA (reference sequence). CDR3 length: 19 amino acids. Regarding the study as a whole: Tumor TCR diversity was below lymph nodes but above nontumor tissue. Tumor T cell lymph node origin was a supported hypothesis, not proven. Data fit most tumor T cells coming from lymph node, expanding in tumor.

One entry per CDR3 protein, called by TCRdb with MiXCR from the multiplex PCR reads. The data show 20,000 to 30,000 distinct CDR3 sequences, about 24% seen once. This clonotype was seen repeatedly, ten times or more. Its antigen is as yet unknown. The rearrangement joins TRBV20-1 to TRBJ2-2; 10 nucleotides align to TRBD2. This receptor was identified in a female donor with breast cancer. Some clones in this sample may be carry-over from other donors' samples. Input material: breast tumor tissue. The CDR3 here is CSARDSTSGPTKNTGELFF. In nucleotides, the CDR3 is TGCAGTGCTAGAGACTCGACTAGCGGGCCTACAAAGAACACCGGGGAGCTGTTTTTT.